Below, one T cell receptor (beta chain) is given with its context. This clonotype has a handful of counts. No cognate antigen has been identified for it. The input lacks base qualities; no much larger clone sits a single base away. The data were obtained in a study of response to subunit inactivated influenza vaccine (dated by TCRdb to 2016 to 2018). Concerning the study at large: Deep quantitative T cell receptor repertoire profiling was used in the study to track responses to a trivalent subunit inactivated influenza vaccine. What the study reported, not specific to this receptor: The authors proposed that each seasonal influenza vaccination may bring in only a limited number of new T cells.

V loses 4 bases, J loses 8 bases, and the germline ends lie 22 bases apart. Taken from cysteine to phenylalanine, the CDR3 has 16 residues. Just the 48-base CDR3 DNA is kept, in frame starting at base 1. CDR1 and CDR2 (SEHNR, FQNEAQ) derive from the germline V gene (reference sequence). Receptor amplification or capture employed RT-PCR. Sequencing used an Illumina HiSeq 2500. Through fastp at Q25 and MiXCR, TCRdb rebuilt clones from the public reads, retaining in-frame beta chains. Rows are combined by CDR3 protein, so each entry shows the most common genes and DNA. The sample table shows about half a million distinct CDR3 sequences, and about 8% are seen once. Of the sample, roughly 13% falls within the top ten clones.

This clonotype was obtained from a man in his fifties or sixties who received an inactivated influenza vaccine. Donor details come from another sample of the same person, matched by shared clones. The specimen comprised PBMCs from blood, sampled approximately 25 months after vaccination. Here the chain combines TRBV7-9 and TRBJ2-3; TRBD2 is a weak D gene call, 6 bases matching. Here the CDR3 is given as CASSSLGGRHITTQYF. The DNA sequence is given as TGTGCCAGCAGCTCCCTAGGAGGGAGGCATATTACTACGCAGTATTTT.